This T cell receptor beta chain was retrieved from a study of blood T cell repertoires in COVID-19. In the study overall: Spain, Italy and the United States supplied samples that represented acute and convalescent COVID-19.

As processed by the authors: Amplification of reference gene primers was used by the study to estimate nucleated cell counts. The method was immunoSEQ multiplex PCR; TCRdb's version includes in-frame clones alone and lacks a portion of them. V, J and clone size reflect that table, while D and trimming were determined from the DNA. The sample comprises about 100,000 clones, approximately 86% of which are singletons, and more than 1% rests with the top ten. CDR1 is KGHSH and CDR2 is LQKENI in the germline V gene. The length of the CDR3 is 15 residues. With V trimmed by 3 bases and J by 4 bases, 4 bases remained unmatched.

The V gene is TRBV18, the J gene TRBJ2-3; TRBD2 agrees at 10 bases. The sequencing sample was made of peripheral blood. The sequence derives from a man older than 75 with active or convalescent COVID-19. The CDR3 DNA follows: TGTGCCAGCTCACCGCTAGCGGGAGCACCAGATACGCAGTATTTT. It specifies CASSPLAGAPDTQYF.